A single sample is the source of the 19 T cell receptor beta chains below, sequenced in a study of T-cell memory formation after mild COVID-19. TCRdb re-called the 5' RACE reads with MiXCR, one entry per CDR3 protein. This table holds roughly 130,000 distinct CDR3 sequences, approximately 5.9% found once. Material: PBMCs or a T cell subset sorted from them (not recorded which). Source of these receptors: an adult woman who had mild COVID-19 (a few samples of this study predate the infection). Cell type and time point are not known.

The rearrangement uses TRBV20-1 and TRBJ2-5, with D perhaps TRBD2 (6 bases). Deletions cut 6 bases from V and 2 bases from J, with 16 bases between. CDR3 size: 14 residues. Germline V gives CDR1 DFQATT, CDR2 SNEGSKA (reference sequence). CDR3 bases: TGCAGTGCCCTAAGAGTAGCGGAACAAGAGACCCAGTACTTC. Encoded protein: CSALRVAEQETQYF.

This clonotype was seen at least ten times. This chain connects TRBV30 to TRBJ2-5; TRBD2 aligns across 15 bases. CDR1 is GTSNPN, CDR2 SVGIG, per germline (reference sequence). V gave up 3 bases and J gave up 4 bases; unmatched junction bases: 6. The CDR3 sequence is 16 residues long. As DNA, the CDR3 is TGTGCCTGGAGCTACGGACTAGCGGGAGGGCCAGAGACCCAGTACTTC. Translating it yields CAWSYGLAGGPETQYF.

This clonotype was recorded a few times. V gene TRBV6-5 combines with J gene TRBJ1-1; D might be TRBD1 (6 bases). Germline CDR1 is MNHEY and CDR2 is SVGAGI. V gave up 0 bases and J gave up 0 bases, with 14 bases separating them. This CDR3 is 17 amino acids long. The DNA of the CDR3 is TGTGCCAGCAGTTACTCGGGACACAGGATCATGAACACTGAAGCTTTCTTT. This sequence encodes CASSYSGHRIMNTEAFF.

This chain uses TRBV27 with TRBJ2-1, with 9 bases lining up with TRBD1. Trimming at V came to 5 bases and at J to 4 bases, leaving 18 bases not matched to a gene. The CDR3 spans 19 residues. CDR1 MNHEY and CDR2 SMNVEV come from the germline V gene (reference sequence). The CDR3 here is CASSRTLPLRDRAYNEQFF. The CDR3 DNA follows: TGTGCCAGCAGTCGGACCCTCCCCTTAAGGGACAGGGCTTACAATGAGCAGTTCTTC.

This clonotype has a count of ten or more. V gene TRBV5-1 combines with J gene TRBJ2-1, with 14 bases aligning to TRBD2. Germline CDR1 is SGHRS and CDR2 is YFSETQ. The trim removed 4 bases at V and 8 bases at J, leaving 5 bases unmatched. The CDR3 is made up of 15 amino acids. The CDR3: CASSRGTSGSYEQFF. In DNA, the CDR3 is TGCGCCAGCAGCCGAGGGACTAGCGGGAGTTATGAGCAGTTCTTC.

The DNA of the CDR3 is TGTGCCAGCAGCGCAAGACAGGGGTACCACAATGAGCAGTTCTTC. Protein: CASSARQGYHNEQFF. The chain uses TRBV7-6 and TRBJ2-1, with 8 nucleotides matching TRBD1. This CDR3 contains 15 residues. CDR1 is SGHVS, CDR2 FNYEAQ, per germline. Trimming at V came to 5 bases and at J to 5 bases, leaving 8 bases not matched to a gene.

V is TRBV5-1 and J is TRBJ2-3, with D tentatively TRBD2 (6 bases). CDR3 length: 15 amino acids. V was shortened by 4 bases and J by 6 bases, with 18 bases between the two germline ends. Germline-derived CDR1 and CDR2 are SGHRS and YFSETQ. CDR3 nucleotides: TGCGCCAGCAGCGCAGTCCACGTGGGGGGTGATACGCAGTATTTT. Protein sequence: CASSAVHVGGDTQYF.

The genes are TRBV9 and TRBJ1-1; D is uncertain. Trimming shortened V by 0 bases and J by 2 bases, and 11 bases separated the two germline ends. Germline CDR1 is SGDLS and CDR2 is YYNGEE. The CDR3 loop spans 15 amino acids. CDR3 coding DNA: TGTGCCAGCAGCGTAGAAGGGATTTATAACACTGAAGCTTTCTTT. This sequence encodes CASSVEGIYNTEAFF. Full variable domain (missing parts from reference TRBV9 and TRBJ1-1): DSGVTQTPKHLITATGQRVTLRCSPRSGDLSVYWYQQSLDQGLQFLIQYYNGEERAKGNILERFSAQQFPDLHSELNLSSLELGDSALYFCASSVEGIYNTEAFFGQGTRLTVV.

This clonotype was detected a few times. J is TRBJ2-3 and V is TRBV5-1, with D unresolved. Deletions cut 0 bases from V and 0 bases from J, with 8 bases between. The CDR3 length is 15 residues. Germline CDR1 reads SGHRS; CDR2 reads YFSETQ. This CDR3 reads CASSLDPLSTDTQYF. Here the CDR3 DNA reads TGCGCCAGCAGCTTGGACCCATTAAGCACAGATACGCAGTATTTT.

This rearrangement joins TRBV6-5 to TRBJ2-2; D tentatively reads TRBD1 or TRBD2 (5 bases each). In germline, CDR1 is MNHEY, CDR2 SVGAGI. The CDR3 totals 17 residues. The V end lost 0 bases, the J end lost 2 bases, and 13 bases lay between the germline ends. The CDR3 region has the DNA TGTGCCAGCAGTTACTCGAGGGAGACAGCCAACACCGGGGAGCTGTTTTTT. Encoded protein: CASSYSRETANTGELFF.

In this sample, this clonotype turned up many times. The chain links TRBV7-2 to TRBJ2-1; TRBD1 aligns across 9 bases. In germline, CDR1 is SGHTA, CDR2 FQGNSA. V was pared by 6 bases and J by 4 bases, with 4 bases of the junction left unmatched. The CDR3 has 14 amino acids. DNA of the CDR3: TGTGCCAGCAGAGGACAGGGGAGGTACAATGAGCAGTTCTTC. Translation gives CASRGQGRYNEQFF.

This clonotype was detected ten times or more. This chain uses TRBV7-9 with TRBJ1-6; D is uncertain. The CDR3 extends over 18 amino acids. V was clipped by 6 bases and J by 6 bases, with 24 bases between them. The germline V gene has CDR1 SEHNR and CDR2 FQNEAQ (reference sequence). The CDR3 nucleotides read TGTGCCAGCAGTCATGACGACTACGGCCCTTCAGCTAATTCACCCCTCCACTTT. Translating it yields CASSHDDYGPSANSPLHF. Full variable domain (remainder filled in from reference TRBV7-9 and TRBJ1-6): DTGVSQNPRHKITKRGQNVTFRCDPISEHNRLYWYRQTLGQGPEFLTYFQNEAQLEKSRLLSDRFSAERPKGSFSTLEIQRTEQGDSAMYLCASSHDDYGPSANSPLHFGNGTRLTVT.

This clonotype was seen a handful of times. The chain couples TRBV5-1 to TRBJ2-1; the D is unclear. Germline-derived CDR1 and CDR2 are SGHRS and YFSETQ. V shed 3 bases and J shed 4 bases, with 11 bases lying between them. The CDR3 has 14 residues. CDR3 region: CASSYVLAYNEQFF. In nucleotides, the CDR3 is TGCGCCAGCAGCTACGTTCTGGCTTACAATGAGCAGTTCTTC.

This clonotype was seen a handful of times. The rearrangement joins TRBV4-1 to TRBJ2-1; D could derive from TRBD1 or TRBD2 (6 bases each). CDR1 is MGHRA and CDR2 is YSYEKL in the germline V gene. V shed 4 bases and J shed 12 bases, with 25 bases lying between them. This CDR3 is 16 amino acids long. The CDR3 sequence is CASSPGQNLDLARQFF. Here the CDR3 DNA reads TGCGCCAGCAGCCCTGGACAGAATCTTGATCTAGCGCGGCAGTTCTTC.

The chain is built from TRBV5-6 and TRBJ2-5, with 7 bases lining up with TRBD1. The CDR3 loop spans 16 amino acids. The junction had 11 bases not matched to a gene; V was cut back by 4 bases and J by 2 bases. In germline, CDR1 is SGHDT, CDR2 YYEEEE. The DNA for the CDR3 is TGTGCCAGCAGCCCATACCGACAGGGCCTTCAAGAGACCCAGTACTTC. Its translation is CASSPYRQGLQETQYF.

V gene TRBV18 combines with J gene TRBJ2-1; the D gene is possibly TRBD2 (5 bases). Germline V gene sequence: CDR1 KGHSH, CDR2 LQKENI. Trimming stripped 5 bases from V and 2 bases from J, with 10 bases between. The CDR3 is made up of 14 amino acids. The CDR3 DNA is TGTGCCAGCTCAAGAGGGAGTACCTACAATGAGCAGTTCTTC. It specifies CASSRGSTYNEQFF. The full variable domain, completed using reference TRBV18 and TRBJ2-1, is NAGVMQNPRHLVRRRGQEARLRCSPMKGHSHVYWYRQLPEEGLKFMVYLQKENIIDESGMPKERFSAEFPKEGPSILRIQQVVRGDSAAYFCASSRGSTYNEQFFGPGTRLTVL.

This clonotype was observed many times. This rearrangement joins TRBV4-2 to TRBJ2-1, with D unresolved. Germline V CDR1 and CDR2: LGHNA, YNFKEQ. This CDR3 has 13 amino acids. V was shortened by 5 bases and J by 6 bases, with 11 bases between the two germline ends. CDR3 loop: CASSMQISNEQFF. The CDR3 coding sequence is TGTGCCAGCAGCATGCAGATCTCCAATGAGCAGTTCTTC.

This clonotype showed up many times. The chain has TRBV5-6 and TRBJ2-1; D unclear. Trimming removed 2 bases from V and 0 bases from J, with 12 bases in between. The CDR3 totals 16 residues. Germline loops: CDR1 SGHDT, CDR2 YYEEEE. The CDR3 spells CASSFARRSSYNEQFF. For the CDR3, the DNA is TGTGCCAGCAGCTTCGCACGAAGGAGCTCCTACAATGAGCAGTTCTTC.

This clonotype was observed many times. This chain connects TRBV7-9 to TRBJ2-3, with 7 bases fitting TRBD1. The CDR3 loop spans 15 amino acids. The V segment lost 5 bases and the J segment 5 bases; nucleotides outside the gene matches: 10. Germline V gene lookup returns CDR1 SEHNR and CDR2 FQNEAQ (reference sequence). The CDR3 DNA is TGTGCCAGCAGCCCGTGGGCAGGGGGTGAAGATACGCAGTATTTT. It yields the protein CASSPWAGGEDTQYF.